This T cell receptor (beta chain) was profiled in a study of blood T cell repertoires in COVID-19. Study information: Sites across the United States, Italy and Spain contributed samples from acute and convalescent COVID-19. In each case, the material was cDNA or gDNA derived from T cells, B-cell-depleted T cells, or PBMCs.

The V gene's germline CDR1 is MNHEY and CDR2 SVGAGI. V was clipped by 3 bases and J by 4 bases, with 9 bases between them. The CDR3 sequence is 13 residues long. In the original processing: Amplification of reference gene primers was used by the study to estimate nucleated cell counts. Here immunoSEQ multiplex PCR was the method, and the copy in TCRdb shows in-frame clones only, minus some. V and J calls plus clone size are reproduced from that table; the DNA served to infer D and trimming. The table records fewer than 120,000 clones, 70% to 90% of them present only once. The TCR comes from a human donor in a cohort sampled during active COVID-19. The sequenced material came from peripheral blood. J is TRBJ1-2 and V is TRBV6-5, with D perhaps matching TRBD1 (5 bases). CDR3 region: CASSYTGVYGYTF. The CDR3 DNA reads TGTGCCAGCAGTTATACAGGAGTCTATGGCTACACCTTC.